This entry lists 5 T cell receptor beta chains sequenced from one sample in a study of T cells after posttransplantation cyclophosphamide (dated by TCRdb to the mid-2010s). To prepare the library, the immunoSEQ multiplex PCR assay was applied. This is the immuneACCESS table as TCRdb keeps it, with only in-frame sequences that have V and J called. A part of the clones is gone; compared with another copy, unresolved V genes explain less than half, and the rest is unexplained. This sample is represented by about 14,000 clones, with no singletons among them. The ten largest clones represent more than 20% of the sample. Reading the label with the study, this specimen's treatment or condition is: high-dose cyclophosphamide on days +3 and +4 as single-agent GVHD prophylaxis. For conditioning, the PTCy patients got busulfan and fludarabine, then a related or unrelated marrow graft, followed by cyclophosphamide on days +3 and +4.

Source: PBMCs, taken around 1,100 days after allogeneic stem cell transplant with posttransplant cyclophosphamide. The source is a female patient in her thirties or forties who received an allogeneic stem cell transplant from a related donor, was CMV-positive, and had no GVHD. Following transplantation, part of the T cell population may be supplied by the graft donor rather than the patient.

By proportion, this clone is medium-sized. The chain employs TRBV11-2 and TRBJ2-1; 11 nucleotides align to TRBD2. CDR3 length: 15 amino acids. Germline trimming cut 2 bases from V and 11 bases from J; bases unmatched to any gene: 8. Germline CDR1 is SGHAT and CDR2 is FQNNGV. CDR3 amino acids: CASSLSFASGGKQFF. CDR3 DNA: TGTGCCAGCAGCTTATCTTTTGCTAGCGGGGGGAAGCAGTTCTTC.

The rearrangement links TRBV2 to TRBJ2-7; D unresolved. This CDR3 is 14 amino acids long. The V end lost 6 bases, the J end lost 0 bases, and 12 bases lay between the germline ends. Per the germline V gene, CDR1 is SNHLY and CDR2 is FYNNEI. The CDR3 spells CASRVKTYSYEQYF. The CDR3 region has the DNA TGTGCCAGCAGGGTAAAGACTTACTCCTACGAGCAGTACTTC.

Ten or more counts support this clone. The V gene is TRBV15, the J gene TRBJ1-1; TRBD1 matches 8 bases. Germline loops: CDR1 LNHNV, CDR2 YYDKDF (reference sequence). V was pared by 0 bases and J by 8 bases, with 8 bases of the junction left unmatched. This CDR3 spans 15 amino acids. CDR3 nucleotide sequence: TGTGCCACCAGCAGAGATATCCACAGGGGGTCCGAAGCTTTCTTT. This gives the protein CATSRDIHRGSEAFF.

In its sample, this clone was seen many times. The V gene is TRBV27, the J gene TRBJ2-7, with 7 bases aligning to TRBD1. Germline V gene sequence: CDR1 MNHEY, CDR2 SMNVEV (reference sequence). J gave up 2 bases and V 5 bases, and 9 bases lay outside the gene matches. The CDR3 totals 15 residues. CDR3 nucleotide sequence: TGTGCCAGCAGTCTGCAGGGGGTTCCGACCTACGAGCAGTACTTC. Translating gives CASSLQGVPTYEQYF.

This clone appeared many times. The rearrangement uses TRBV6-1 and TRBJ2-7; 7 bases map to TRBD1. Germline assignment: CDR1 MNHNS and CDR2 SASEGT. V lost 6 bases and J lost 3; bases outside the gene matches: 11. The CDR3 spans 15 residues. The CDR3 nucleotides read TGTGCCAGCAGCACCTACAGGGGTGCAAACTACGAGCAGTACTTC. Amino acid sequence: CASSTYRGANYEQYF.